The present T cell receptor (beta chain) was sequenced within a study of shared clonotypes between healthy human individuals. Trimming cost V 0 bases and J 6 bases; bases outside gene matches: 6. In germline, CDR1 is LGHNA, CDR2 YSLEER. The CDR3 totals 16 residues. General observations from the study: Naive subsets usually exceeded memory subsets in estimated richness.

Cells designated naive CD8 were CD45RO-negative and were positively selected for CCR7, with terminally differentiated effector memory CD45RA+ cells excluded. Concerning this clone itself: Antigen: not known.

Sequencing used immunoSEQ multiplex PCR; TCRdb keeps in-frame clones, though not all of them. Of millions of clones listed, about 95% are singletons. Source material: naive CD8+ T cells sorted from blood. The source is a young man in good health. The rearrangement links TRBV4-3 to TRBJ2-7, with TRBD2 matching 12 bases. CDR3 region: CASSQEEGLAGSEQYF. The CDR3 nucleotides are TGCGCCAGCAGCCAAGAAGAAGGACTAGCGGGAAGCGAGCAGTACTTC.